The 14 T cell receptor beta chains below come from one sample, sequenced in a study of blood T cell repertoires in COVID-19. The assay was immunoSEQ multiplex PCR, and TCRdb's table has in-frame clones only and misses some. The sample gives about 400,000 clones, more than 80% of which show up once; over 1.1% is in the top ten. The sample consisted of peripheral blood. These receptors were obtained from a woman aged 25-40 years with active or convalescent COVID-19.

The CDR3 DNA follows: TGTGCCAGCAGCAGGACAACCACTGAAGCTTTCTTT. This translates into CASSRTTTEAFF. The V gene is TRBV6-5, the J gene TRBJ1-1, with TRBD1 as a possible D gene (5 bases). The ends were cut back, 6 bases at V and 4 bases at J, with 9 bases in the middle. CDR1 and CDR2 from the germline V gene are MNHEY and SVGAGI. This CDR3 is built from 12 residues.

This clone was recorded only once. The chain joins TRBV6-5 to TRBJ2-7, with 9 nucleotides matching TRBD2. This CDR3 spans 15 amino acids. V dropped 5 bases and J dropped 3; count of bases not matched to a gene: 8. CDR1 is MNHEY, CDR2 SVGAGI, per germline. The CDR3 DNA is TGTGCCAGCAGTCAAAATAGCGGGGGATACTACGAGCAGTACTTC. It translates to CASSQNSGGYYEQYF.

This chain connects TRBV3-1 (or the pseudogene TRBV3-2) to TRBJ1-1; D unresolved. Per germline, CDR1 LGHDT and CDR2 YNNKEL (reference sequence). This CDR3 is 13 amino acids long. Trimming pared 4 bases from V and 1 base from J, leaving 7 bases between. The CDR3 here is CASSRLENTEAFF. The CDR3 DNA is TGTGCCAGCAGCCGACTGGAGAACACTGAAGCTTTCTTT.

The V gene is TRBV5-5, the J gene TRBJ2-7; 7 positions agree with TRBD1. Germline lookup yields CDR1 SGHKS and CDR2 YYEKEE (reference sequence). The trim removed 1 base at V and 2 bases at J, leaving 9 bases unmatched. The CDR3 sequence is 16 residues long. Here the CDR3 DNA reads TGTGCCAGCAGCTTGTATTCGACAGGGCAAACCTACGAGCAGTACTTC. Its translation: CASSLYSTGQTYEQYF.

In its sample, this clone was seen once. The DNA of the CDR3 is TGTGCCAGCAGCCCGGGGGGTGGGGGCACAGATACGCAGTATTTT. Protein: CASSPGGGGTDTQYF. V gene TRBV7-2 combines with J gene TRBJ2-3, with TRBD2 matching over 7 bases. The CDR3 runs to 15 residues. V trimming: 5 bases; J trimming: 1 base; junction bases outside the gene matches: 6. Germline lookup yields CDR1 SGHTA and CDR2 FQGNSA. The variable domain in full, completed from reference TRBV7-2 and TRBJ2-3, reads GAGVSQSPSNKVTEKGKDVELRCDPISGHTALYWYRQSLGQGLEFLIYFQGNSAPDKSGLPSDRFSAERTGGSVSTLTIQRTQQEDSAVYLCASSPGGGGTDTQYFGPGTRLTVL.

The chain employs TRBV13 and TRBJ1-6, with 9 bases lining up with TRBD1. V lost 3 bases to trimming and J lost 9 bases; unmatched junction nucleotides: 9. Looked up from germline, CDR1 is PRHDT and CDR2 is FYEKMQ (reference sequence). The CDR3 covers 16 residues. The CDR3 nucleotides read TGTGCCAGCAGCTTCGGACAGGGGCCCCTTGGTTCACCCCTCCACTTT. Its protein is CASSFGQGPLGSPLHF.

The chain combines TRBV18 with TRBJ1-1; 8 nucleotides match TRBD1. The CDR3 spans 13 residues. V was pared by 5 bases and J by 4 bases, with 3 bases of the junction left unmatched. CDR1 and CDR2 (germline): KGHSH, LQKENI. The CDR3 protein is CASSGQGSTEAFF. In DNA form, the CDR3 reads TGTGCCAGCTCAGGACAGGGAAGCACTGAAGCTTTCTTT.

The sample holds a few counts of this clone. This chain connects TRBV7-9 to TRBJ2-3; D ambiguous. The germline V gene encodes CDR1 SEHNR and CDR2 FQNEAQ (reference sequence). This CDR3 spans 13 amino acids. Trimming removed 3 bases at V and 4 bases at J, with 8 bases between. The DNA for the CDR3 is TGTGCCAGCAGCTTTTCATTCCCAGATACGCAGTATTTT. This codes for CASSFSFPDTQYF.

This clone was seen a handful of times. Distinct nucleotide sequences in the sample also encode this CDR3. CDR3 loop: CASSYSRVYNEQFF. DNA of the CDR3: TGTGCCAGCAGTTACAGCAGGGTTTACAATGAGCAGTTCTTC. The chain combines TRBV6-6 with TRBJ2-1, with D tentatively TRBD1 (5 bases). The CDR3 covers 14 residues. V was clipped by 2 bases and J by 4 bases, with 9 bases between them. Germline values: CDR1 MNHNY, CDR2 SVGAGI (reference sequence).

This clone was seen just once. The chain employs TRBV19 and TRBJ1-2; D gene unclear. V shed 2 bases and J shed 1 base, with 17 bases lying between them. There are 17 residues in the CDR3. Germline V CDR1 and CDR2: LNHDA, SQIVND (reference sequence). The CDR3 loop reads CASSISVWALHNYGYTF. The CDR3, as DNA: TGTGCCAGTAGTATATCAGTTTGGGCACTCCATAACTATGGCTACACCTTC. Using reference TRBV19 and TRBJ1-2 for the parts outside the CDR3, the full variable domain is DGGITQSPKYLFRKEGQNVTLSCEQNLNHDAMYWYRQDPGQGLRLIYYSQIVNDFQKGDIAEGYSVSREKKESFPLTVTSAQKNPTAFYLCASSISVWALHNYGYTFGSGTRLTVV.

The chain carries TRBV5-5 and TRBJ1-2; D possibly corresponds to TRBD1 (5 bases). There are 15 residues in the CDR3. The germline V gene encodes CDR1 SGHKS and CDR2 YYEKEE (reference sequence). Trimming shortened V by 0 bases and J by 4 bases, and 13 bases separated the two germline ends. For the CDR3, the DNA is TGTGCCAGCAGCTTGGATCGGGGGACCTCCTATGGCTACACCTTC. It yields the protein CASSLDRGTSYGYTF.

The chain combines TRBV11-2 with TRBJ2-7; TRBD2 matches 8 bases. The V gene end was trimmed by 3 bases and the J gene end by 3 bases; junction bases not matched to a gene: 10. Germline loops: CDR1 SGHAT, CDR2 FQNNGV. This CDR3 has 16 residues. The CDR3 is CASSLLTSGGIYEQYF. CDR3 DNA: TGTGCCAGCAGCTTGCTAACTAGCGGAGGGATCTACGAGCAGTACTTC.

The gene calls are TRBV12-3 or TRBV12-4 and TRBJ1-2, with 7 bases lining up with TRBD1. J gave up 4 bases and V 5 bases, and 4 bases lay outside the gene matches. The CDR3 totals 13 residues. CDR3: CASSGGQIYGYTF. The CDR3 bases are TGTGCCAGCAGTGGGGGACAGATCTATGGCTACACCTTC.

In this sample, this clone turned up a few times. The rearrangement joins TRBV4-2 to TRBJ2-7; the D gene is possibly TRBD2 (6 bases). V was clipped by 0 bases and J by 2 bases, with 14 bases between them. CDR1 is LGHNA, CDR2 YNFKEQ, per germline. The CDR3 runs 16 residues. The CDR3 DNA reads as TGTGCCAGCAGCCAAGAGGGCCTAGCGCTAACCTACGAGCAGTACTTC. This translates into CASSQEGLALTYEQYF.